This T cell receptor beta chain came from a study of early T cells in non-severe SARS-CoV-2 infection. This clonotype was counted at least ten times. Unique molecular identifiers tagged individual cDNA molecules. TCRdb re-called the 5' RACE reads through MiXCR, storing one row per CDR3 protein. The table records roughly 99,000 distinct CDR3 sequences, 12% of them present only once. The CDR3 is made up of 16 amino acids. Germline assignment: CDR1 MNHEY and CDR2 SVGAGI. Trimming took 5 bases from V and 5 from J; bases not matched to a gene: 10. The chain couples TRBV6-5 to TRBJ1-4, with TRBD1 matching over 8 bases. The material sequenced was whole blood, taken at baseline. This clonotype was sampled from an adult who was a healthcare worker with PCR-confirmed SARS-CoV-2 infection or an uninfected control (not recorded which). The CDR3 region has the DNA TGTGCCAGCAGTCCCGAGGGGACAGGACGGAATGAAAAACTGTTTTTT. Translated: CASSPEGTGRNEKLFF.